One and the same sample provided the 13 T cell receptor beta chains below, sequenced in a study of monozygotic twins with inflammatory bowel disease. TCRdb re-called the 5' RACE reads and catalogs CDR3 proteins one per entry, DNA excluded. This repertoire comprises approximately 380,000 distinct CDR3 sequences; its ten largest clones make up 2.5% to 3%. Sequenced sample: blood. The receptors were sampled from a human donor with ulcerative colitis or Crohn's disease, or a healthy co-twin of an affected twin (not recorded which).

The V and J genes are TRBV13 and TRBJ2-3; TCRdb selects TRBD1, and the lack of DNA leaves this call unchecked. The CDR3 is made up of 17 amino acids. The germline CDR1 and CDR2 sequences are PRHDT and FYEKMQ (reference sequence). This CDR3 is CASSSRAGTEGENTQYF.

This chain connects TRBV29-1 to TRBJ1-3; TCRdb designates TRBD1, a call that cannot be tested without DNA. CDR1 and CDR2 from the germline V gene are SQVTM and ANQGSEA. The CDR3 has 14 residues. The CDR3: CSASRGGSGNTIYF. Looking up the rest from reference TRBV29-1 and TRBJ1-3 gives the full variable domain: SAVISQKPSRDICQRGTSLTIQCQVDSQVTMMFWYRQQPGQSLTLIATANQGSEATYESGFVIDKFPISRPNLTFSTLTVSNMSPEDSSIYLCSASRGGSGNTIYFGEGSWLTVV.

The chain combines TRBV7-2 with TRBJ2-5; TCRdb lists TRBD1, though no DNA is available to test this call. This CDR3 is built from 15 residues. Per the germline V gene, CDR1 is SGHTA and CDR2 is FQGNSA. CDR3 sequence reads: CASSTYRGGQETQYF.

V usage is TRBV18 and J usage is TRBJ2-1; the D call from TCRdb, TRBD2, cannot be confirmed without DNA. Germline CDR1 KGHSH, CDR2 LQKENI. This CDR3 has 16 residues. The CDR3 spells CASSPRGVALHNEQFF.

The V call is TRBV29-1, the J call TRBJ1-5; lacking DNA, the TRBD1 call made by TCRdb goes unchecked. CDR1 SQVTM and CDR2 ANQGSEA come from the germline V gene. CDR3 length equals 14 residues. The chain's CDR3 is CSAGGGRSGQPQHF.

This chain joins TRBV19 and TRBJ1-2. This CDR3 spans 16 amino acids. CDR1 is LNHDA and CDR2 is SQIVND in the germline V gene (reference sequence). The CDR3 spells CASSIDPTGLNYGYTF.

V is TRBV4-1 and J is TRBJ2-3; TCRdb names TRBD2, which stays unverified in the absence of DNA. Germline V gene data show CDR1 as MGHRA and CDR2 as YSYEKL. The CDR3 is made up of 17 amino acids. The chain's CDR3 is CASSSTFQRGSTDTQYF.

The CDR3 loop reads CATSGVQETQYF. The genes are TRBV24-1 and TRBJ2-5. Germline V gene data show CDR1 as KGHDR and CDR2 as SFDVKD. The CDR3 totals 12 residues.

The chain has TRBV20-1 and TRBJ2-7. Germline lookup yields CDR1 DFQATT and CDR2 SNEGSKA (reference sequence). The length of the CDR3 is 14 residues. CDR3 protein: CSANSWTFSYEQYF.

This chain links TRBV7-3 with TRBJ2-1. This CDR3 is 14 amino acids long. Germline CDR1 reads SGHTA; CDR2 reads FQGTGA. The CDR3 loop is CASSPQSSYNEQFF.

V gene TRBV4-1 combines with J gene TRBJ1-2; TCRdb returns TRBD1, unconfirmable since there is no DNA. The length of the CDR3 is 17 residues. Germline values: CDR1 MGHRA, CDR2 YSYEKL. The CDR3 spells CASSQGLDRDWNYGYTF.

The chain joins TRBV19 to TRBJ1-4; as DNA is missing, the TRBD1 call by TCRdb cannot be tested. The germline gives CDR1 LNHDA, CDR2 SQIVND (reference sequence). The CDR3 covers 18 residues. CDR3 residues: CASSIDGARPATNEKLFF.

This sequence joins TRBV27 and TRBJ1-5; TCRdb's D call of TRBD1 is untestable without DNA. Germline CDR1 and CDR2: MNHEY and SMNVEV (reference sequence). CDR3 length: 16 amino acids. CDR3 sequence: CASSSLGGYSNQPQHF.